Each of the 24 T cell receptor beta chains below was sequenced from the same sample in a study of T cell clones after liver transplantation (dated by TCRdb to the late 2010s). The library was built by means of the immunoSEQ multiplex PCR assay. Held by TCRdb, this immuneACCESS table contains in-frame sequences only and omits some clones. Under half of the omission traces to an unresolved V gene where checked; the cause of the rest is unknown. A total of about 76,000 clones appear in this sample, around four fifths of them only once. The ten largest make up about 2.8% of the sample. Sample: CD4+ T cells from blood, taken at the 22-month timepoint. These receptors originate from a human patient who received a liver transplant. Donor T cells from the graft may be present among the T cells after a transplant.

The V and J genes are TRBV2 and TRBJ2-1; 8 nucleotides agree with TRBD1. Germline CDR1 reads SNHLY; CDR2 reads FYNNEI. V was clipped by 6 bases and J by 2 bases; unmatched bases: 6. The length of the CDR3 is 15 residues. The CDR3 DNA reads TGTGCCAGCAGGCCAGGGGGCTCCACCTACAATGAGCAGTTCTTC. Its protein product is CASRPGGSTYNEQFF.

This clone showed up just a few times. The V call is TRBV5-6, the J call TRBJ2-7; D is uncertain. Germline V gene lookup returns CDR1 SGHDT and CDR2 YYEEEE. The CDR3 has 13 amino acids. Between the trimmed V and J ends, which lost 0 bases and 4 bases, there was a span of 8 bases. CDR3 amino acids: CASSLGPKYEQYF. The CDR3 region has the DNA TGTGCCAGCAGCTTGGGTCCCAAATACGAGCAGTACTTC.

This chain uses TRBV7-9 with TRBJ1-3; no definite D call. This CDR3 comprises 14 residues. V was clipped by 2 bases and J by 2 bases, with 7 bases between them. Germline values: CDR1 SEHNR, CDR2 FQNEAQ (reference sequence). CDR3 sequence reads: CASSLLTTGNTIYF. The CDR3 DNA is TGTGCCAGCAGCTTACTTACAACTGGAAACACCATATATTTT.

The chain recombines TRBV4-3 with TRBJ1-2; a weak D match, TRBD1 (5 bases). CDR1 is LGHNA, CDR2 YSLEER, per germline. CDR3 length: 15 residues. Between the trimmed V and J ends, which lost 1 base and 4 bases, there was a span of 13 bases. CDR3 in amino acids: CASSQAVGAGYGYTF. The CDR3 DNA reads TGCGCCAGCAGCCAAGCCGTAGGGGCTGGCTATGGCTACACCTTC.

The J gene is TRBJ2-3, the V gene TRBV5-4; 11 positions agree with TRBD2. Germline-derived CDR1 and CDR2 are SGHNT and YYREEE (reference sequence). The CDR3 loop spans 17 amino acids. The V segment lost 4 bases and the J segment 7 bases; nucleotides outside the gene matches: 14. The CDR3 region is CASSPNLAGGLLHTQYF. The CDR3, as DNA: TGTGCCAGCAGCCCCAACCTAGCGGGGGGTCTCCTCCATACGCAGTATTTT.

Worth noting for this clone: This same CDR3 is encoded by further DNA sequences in the sample. V usage is TRBV7-2 and J usage is TRBJ1-2; TRBD1 matches 7 bases. The CDR3 is made up of 14 amino acids. Germline-derived CDR1 and CDR2 are SGHTA and FQGNSA. J was trimmed by 4 bases and V by 4 bases; bases with no gene match: 6. The CDR3 sequence: CASSYRDRGYGYTF. In DNA, the CDR3 is TGTGCCAGCAGCTACCGGGACAGAGGCTATGGCTACACCTTC. Drawing the rest from reference TRBV7-2 and TRBJ1-2, the complete variable domain is GAGVSQSPSNKVTEKGKDVELRCDPISGHTALYWYRQSLGQGLEFLIYFQGNSAPDKSGLPSDRFSAERTGGSVSTLTIQRTQQEDSAVYLCASSYRDRGYGYTFGSGTRLTVV.

This rearrangement joins TRBV5-6 to TRBJ2-7; maybe TRBD2 (7 bases). With 4 bases removed from V and 0 bases from J, the gap between germline ends came to 14 bases. This CDR3 is built from 15 residues. Germline V gives CDR1 SGHDT, CDR2 YYEEEE. The CDR3 sequence is CASSRTGGPSYEQYF. Here the CDR3 DNA reads TGTGCCAGCAGCCGAACCGGGGGGCCCTCCTACGAGCAGTACTTC.

In this sample, this clone turned up a few times. The genes are TRBV19 and TRBJ1-5, with D uncertain. The CDR3 covers 15 residues. Trimming pared 3 bases from V and 0 bases from J, leaving 9 bases between. CDR1 and CDR2 (germline): LNHDA, SQIVND (reference sequence). Here the CDR3 DNA reads TGTGCCAGTAGTATCCTACTCCTTAGCAATCAGCCCCAGCATTTT. It encodes CASSILLLSNQPQHF.

The table lists this clone with a count of one. The V call is TRBV11-2, the J call TRBJ2-7; maybe TRBD2 (6 bases). Germline values: CDR1 SGHAT, CDR2 FQNNGV. The CDR3 has 14 amino acids. Trimming pared 0 bases from V and 7 bases from J, leaving 13 bases between. CDR3 loop: CASSLDLSGREQYF. CDR3 DNA: TGTGCCAGCAGCTTAGATCTTTCAGGGAGGGAGCAGTACTTC.

The chain couples TRBV5-1 to TRBJ1-1; no definite D call. V was pared by 0 bases and J by 1 base, with 4 bases between. The length of the CDR3 is 13 residues. The germline V gene has CDR1 SGHRS and CDR2 YFSETQ. In nucleotides, the CDR3 is TGCGCCAGCAGCTTGGGGCGGAACACTGAAGCTTTCTTT. Amino acid sequence: CASSLGRNTEAFF.

V is TRBV11-2 and J is TRBJ2-7; tentative D call: TRBD1 (5 bases). This CDR3 is built from 12 residues. Germline CDR1 SGHAT, CDR2 FQNNGV. V was trimmed by 4 bases and J by 7 bases, leaving 11 bases between them. CDR3: CASSSLDSEQYF. CDR3 nucleotides: TGTGCCAGCAGCTCTCTAGACAGTGAGCAGTACTTC. The full variable domain, its missing parts supplied by reference TRBV11-2 and TRBJ2-7, is EAGVAQSPRYKIIEKRQSVAFWCNPISGHATLYWYQQILGQGPKLLIQFQNNGVVDDSQLPKDRFSAERLKGVDSTLKIQPAKLEDSAVYLCASSSLDSEQYFGPGTRLTVT.

J is TRBJ2-1 and V is TRBV10-1; TRBD2 might be the D (6 bases). V was shortened by 7 bases and J by 8 bases, with 12 bases between the two germline ends. The CDR3 covers 12 residues. Germline V gives CDR1 WNHNN, CDR2 SYGVQD (reference sequence). CDR3 DNA: TGCGCCAGCATTCCCCCGGGGGATGAGCAGTTCTTC. It yields the protein CASIPPGDEQFF.

The chain uses TRBV7-2 and TRBJ2-3; 11 bases line up with TRBD2. CDR1 and CDR2 from the germline V gene are SGHTA and FQGNSA. This CDR3 is built from 17 residues. The V segment lost 1 base and the J segment 2 bases; nucleotides outside the gene matches: 5. The CDR3 DNA reads as TGTGCCAGCAGCTTAGTAGGGACTAGCGGAATCACAGATACGCAGTATTTT. Protein product: CASSLVGTSGITDTQYF.

This clone appeared a few times. The genes are TRBV6-1 and TRBJ1-5; D ambiguous. In germline, CDR1 is MNHNS, CDR2 SASEGT. The CDR3 contains 14 residues. V shed 1 base and J shed 7 bases, with 11 bases lying between them. CDR3 protein: CASSEGEFVQPQHF. In DNA, the CDR3 is TGTGCCAGCAGTGAAGGCGAATTTGTACAGCCCCAGCATTTT.

This sequence joins TRBV5-4 and TRBJ2-5; D not resolved. Germline V lookup: CDR1 SGHNT, CDR2 YYREEE (reference sequence). V lost 4 bases and J lost 1, with 14 bases in between. The CDR3 covers 15 residues. CDR3 nucleotide sequence: TGTGCCAGCAGCCCTCTTGGGCCGAGCCAAGAGACCCAGTACTTC. This encodes CASSPLGPSQETQYF.

DNA of the CDR3: TGTGCCAGCAGCTTTCCCGGGACAGGGCGTTCGATCACTGAAGCTTTCTTT. Protein: CASSFPGTGRSITEAFF. The chain carries TRBV5-4 and TRBJ1-1; 9 nucleotides line up with TRBD1. Germline-derived CDR1 and CDR2 are SGHNT and YYREEE (reference sequence). Trimming at V came to 2 bases and at J to 4 bases, leaving 12 bases not matched to a gene. The CDR3 sequence is 17 residues long.

The chain couples TRBV5-5 to TRBJ2-7; tentative D call: TRBD1 (6 bases). Germline loops: CDR1 SGHKS, CDR2 YYEKEE (reference sequence). CDR3 length: 16 residues. V was cut by 2 bases and J by 6 bases, with 21 bases left in between. The CDR3 DNA reads TGTGCCAGCAGCTTCAAGGGTACGGGACAACCACGCGAGCAGTACTTC. Amino acid sequence: CASSFKGTGQPREQYF.

V is TRBV7-3 and J is TRBJ2-1; TRBD2 might be the D (5 bases). Per the germline V gene, CDR1 is SGHTA and CDR2 is FQGTGA. The CDR3 is made up of 16 amino acids. V shed 5 bases and J shed 3 bases, with 17 bases lying between them. The CDR3 here is CASSPGRGYSYNEQFF. Here the CDR3 DNA reads TGTGCCAGCAGCCCCGGACGGGGTTACAGCTACAATGAGCAGTTCTTC.

V is TRBV6-6 and J is TRBJ2-7; 9 bases agree with TRBD1. The CDR3 runs 15 residues. Germline V lookup: CDR1 MNHNY, CDR2 SVGAGI (reference sequence). Trimming took 7 bases from V and 4 from J; bases not matched to a gene: 11. CDR3 in amino acids: CASKKPGTGPYEQYF. The CDR3 region has the DNA TGTGCCAGCAAAAAACCCGGGACAGGGCCTTACGAGCAGTACTTC.

J is TRBJ2-7 and V is TRBV6-5, with TRBD1 identical over 9 bases. The CDR3 runs to 14 residues. In germline, CDR1 is MNHEY, CDR2 SVGAGI. The V and J ends lost 4 bases and 1 base, in that order; junction bases with no gene match: 2. Written as DNA, the CDR3 is TGTGCCAGCAGTTTCGGGACAGGGTCCTACGAGCAGTACTTC. Protein product: CASSFGTGSYEQYF.

The chain couples TRBV25-1 to TRBJ1-1; D may be TRBD1 (5 bases). The CDR3 is 15 amino acids. Germline V gene lookup returns CDR1 MGHDK and CDR2 SYGVNS. The germline V and J ends were trimmed by 5 bases and 0 bases, with 13 bases remaining between them. The chain's CDR3 is CASSRRGRLNTEAFF. The CDR3 region has the DNA TGTGCCAGCAGTCGAAGGGGCAGACTGAACACTGAAGCTTTCTTT.

V usage is TRBV4-3 and J usage is TRBJ2-1; D ambiguous. This CDR3 has 15 amino acids. The V gene lost 1 base and the J gene lost 1 base, with 8 bases spanning the gap. The germline gives CDR1 LGHNA, CDR2 YSLEER. The CDR3, as DNA: TGCGCCAGCAGCCAAGGGGGAAAGTCCTACAATGAGCAGTTCTTC. Residues: CASSQGGKSYNEQFF.

The genes are TRBV11-1 and TRBJ2-1; 7 nucleotides match TRBD2. Germline-derived CDR1 and CDR2 are SGHAT and FQDESV (reference sequence). The CDR3 contains 17 residues. V lost 4 bases to trimming and J lost 0 bases; unmatched junction nucleotides: 9. CDR3 sequence: CASSSGGLAPSYNEQFF. CDR3 nucleotide sequence: TGTGCCAGCAGCTCGGGGGGTTTAGCGCCCTCCTACAATGAGCAGTTCTTC.

V gene TRBV6-6 combines with J gene TRBJ2-3; D assignment may be TRBD1 or TRBD2 (5 bases each). Deletions cut 9 bases from V and 4 bases from J, with 17 bases between. The CDR3 runs to 14 residues. Germline CDR1 reads MNHNY; CDR2 reads SVGAGI (reference sequence). CDR3 in DNA: TGTGCCAGTTCGGGGTCTCGGGACCCAGATACGCAGTATTTT. This sequence encodes CASSGSRDPDTQYF.